This is a list of T cell receptor beta chains from one sample in a study of PD-1 and CTLA-4 blockade in melanoma. Libraries were prepared by immunoSEQ multiplex PCR; TCRdb keeps only in-frame clonotypes and omits some of them. Counted here are 30,000 to 35,000 clones, more than 85% occurring once; the ten biggest clones make up roughly 9%. Here the sequenced sample was CD8+ T cells from peripheral blood, taken from a patient given anti-PD-1 treatment. Receptors were obtained from a human donor with melanoma. Each CDR3 is given with its conserved first and last residue. Each record gives: D gene, clone size, V gene, J gene, CDR3 protein, CDR3 DNA. The D gene is left open where the match is weak. Expanded clones are given a class, and other clones once, few, many or no size at all.

TRBD1	-	TRBV7-8	TRBJ2-7	CASSSTGDEQYF	TGTGCCAGCAGCTCAACAGGGGACGAGCAGTACTTC
TRBD1	once	TRBV6-5	TRBJ2-1	CASRAGGGSDEQFF	TGTGCCAGCAGGGCAGGGGGCGGTTCGGATGAGCAGTTCTTC
-	-	TRBV9	TRBJ1-4	CASSGAGSEKLFF	TGTGCCAGCAGCGGGGCAGGGAGTGAAAAACTGTTTTTT
-	-	TRBV19	TRBJ2-5	CASSARDLQETQYF	TGTGCCAGTAGTGCCCGGGACCTTCAAGAGACCCAGTACTTC
-	-	TRBV6-5	TRBJ1-1	CASSPNTEAFF	TGTGCCAGCAGCCCGAACACTGAAGCTTTCTTT
-	-	TRBV5-4	TRBJ1-1	CASSLRGGYTEAFF	TGTGCCAGCAGCTTAAGGGGGGGCTATACTGAAGCTTTCTTT
-	-	TRBV3-1/TRBV3-2	TRBJ2-2	CASSQVGTTNTGELFF	TGTGCCAGCAGCCAAGTCGGGACAACGAACACCGGGGAGCTGTTTTTT
TRBD1	-	TRBV9	TRBJ1-5	CASSVGTGGNQPQHF	TGTGCCAGCAGCGTAGGGACAGGGGGCAATCAGCCCCAGCATTTT
-	few	TRBV4-1	TRBJ1-5	CASSQERDLNQPQHF	TGCGCCAGCAGCCAAGAACGAGACTTGAATCAGCCCCAGCATTTT
TRBD1	-	TRBV6-4	TRBJ2-2	CASRRTGSSSGELFF	TGTGCCAGCAGGAGGACAGGGTCCTCTTCCGGGGAGCTGTTTTTT
TRBD1	-	TRBV19	TRBJ2-1	CASRTGFGAYNEQFF	TGTGCCAGTAGGACAGGGTTCGGCGCCTACAATGAGCAGTTCTTC
-	-	TRBV5-4	TRBJ1-2	CASSLGGPSTYTF	TGTGCCAGCAGCTTGGGGGGGCCGAGTACCTACACCTTC
TRBD2	-	TRBV19	TRBJ2-1	CASSSRLAGVGNEQFF	TGTGCCAGTAGTAGCCGACTAGCGGGAGTAGGTAATGAGCAGTTCTTC
-	-	TRBV6-5	TRBJ1-2	CASSYSFNYGYTF	TGTGCCAGCAGTTACTCATTTAACTATGGCTACACCTTC
-	-	TRBV30	TRBJ2-7	CAWSVGSGRGYEQYF	TGTGCCTGGAGTGTTGGAAGCGGTAGAGGGTACGAGCAGTACTTC
-	-	TRBV19	TRBJ1-1	CASSITSGNTEAFF	TGTGCCAGTAGTATTACGTCGGGGAACACTGAAGCTTTCTTT
TRBD2	-	TRBV7-2	TRBJ2-5	CASSLGGSLKEETQYF	TGTGCCAGCAGCTTAGGCGGGAGTTTAAAGGAAGAGACCCAGTACTTC
-	-	TRBV7-6	TRBJ2-5	CASSYNAASPQETQYF	TGTGCCAGCAGCTACAACGCAGCAAGCCCTCAAGAGACCCAGTACTTC
TRBD2	-	TRBV15	TRBJ2-7	CATSRPGTSEYYEQYF	TGTGCCACCAGCAGACCGGGGACTAGCGAGTACTACGAGCAGTACTTC
-	-	TRBV5-1	TRBJ1-1	CASSLAGGYTEAFF	TGCGCCAGCAGCTTGGCCGGAGGGTACACTGAAGCTTTCTTT
-	-	TRBV12-5	TRBJ2-1	CASGSSDSGRDEQFF	TGTGCTAGTGGTTCCTCGGACTCCGGCCGGGATGAGCAGTTCTTC
TRBD1	-	TRBV7-9	TRBJ2-6	CASSPPGTGRSGANVLTF	TGTGCCAGCAGCCCGCCCGGGACAGGCCGCTCTGGGGCCAACGTCCTGACTTTC
TRBD2	-	TRBV11-2	TRBJ2-1	CASSFSGREVDEQFF	TGTGCCAGCAGCTTTAGCGGGAGGGAGGTTGATGAGCAGTTCTTC
TRBD1	-	TRBV5-1	TRBJ2-7	CASSFETGGYEQYF	TGCGCCAGCAGCTTCGAGACAGGGGGTTACGAGCAGTACTTC
TRBD1	-	TRBV2	TRBJ1-2	CAGRGQPNYGYTF	TGTGCCGGGAGGGGACAGCCTAACTATGGCTACACCTTC
TRBD1	-	TRBV4-2	TRBJ1-3	CASSPRGQSTYSGNTIYF	TGTGCCAGCAGCCCGAGGGGGCAATCCACCTACTCTGGAAACACCATATATTTT
-	-	TRBV13	TRBJ2-1	CASSLPQGEGHNEQFF	TGTGCCAGCAGCCTCCCCCAGGGGGAGGGCCATAATGAGCAGTTCTTC
-	-	TRBV7-8	TRBJ2-3	CASSLYGVTDTQYF	TGTGCCAGCAGCTTATACGGGGTCACAGATACGCAGTATTTT
-	-	TRBV7-9	TRBJ1-1	CASSLLNTEAFF	TGTGCCAGCAGCTTACTTAACACTGAAGCTTTCTTT
TRBD2	-	TRBV6-5	TRBJ2-1	CASSKTSGKGNEQFF	TGTGCCAGCAGTAAGACTAGCGGGAAGGGCAATGAGCAGTTCTTC
-	once	TRBV30	TRBJ2-6	CAWSWETNVLTF	TGTGCCTGGAGTTGGGAAACCAACGTCCTGACTTTC
-	-	TRBV30	TRBJ1-2	CAWSGQLDYGYTF	TGTGCCTGGAGCGGTCAGTTGGACTATGGCTACACCTTC
TRBD1	-	TRBV28	TRBJ1-4	CASSLWVTGGGLGTNEKLFF	TGTGCCAGCAGTTTATGGGTTACAGGGGGCGGTCTGGGAACTAATGAAAAACTGTTTTTT
-	-	TRBV11-2	TRBJ2-7	CASSASGLHGEQYF	TGTGCCAGCAGCGCCTCGGGGCTGCATGGGGAGCAGTACTTC
-	-	TRBV19	TRBJ1-1	CASSTARDTEAFF	TGTGCCAGTAGTACCGCGAGGGACACTGAAGCTTTCTTT
-	-	TRBV7-6	TRBJ2-5	CASSSRGNLQETQYF	TGTGCCAGCAGCTCTAGGGGCAACCTCCAAGAGACCCAGTACTTC
-	-	TRBV6-5	TRBJ1-3	CASSVGDSSGNTIYF	TGTGCCAGCAGCGTAGGGGATAGCTCTGGAAACACCATATATTTT
TRBD2	-	TRBV5-1	TRBJ2-2	CASSVTGTSGRGTGELFF	TGCGCCAGCAGCGTAACCGGGACTAGCGGGAGGGGCACCGGGGAGCTGTTTTTT
TRBD2	-	TRBV6-5	TRBJ2-7	CASSYRGGGSEQYF	TGTGCCAGCAGTTACCGCGGGGGGGGAAGCGAGCAGTACTTC
-	-	TRBV24-1	TRBJ1-1	CATSEGGASTEAFF	TGTGCCACCAGTGAAGGGGGGGCGAGCACTGAAGCTTTCTTT
-	-	TRBV11-2	TRBJ2-1	CASSLVDSGYNEQFF	TGTGCCAGCAGCTTAGTGGACAGCGGCTACAATGAGCAGTTCTTC
TRBD2	-	TRBV19	TRBJ2-5	CASSPPASGQETQYF	TGTGCCAGTAGTCCCCCGGCTAGCGGACAAGAGACCCAGTACTTC
-	-	TRBV27	TRBJ1-1	CASSSLRGFDTEAFF	TGTGCCAGCAGTTCTCTACGGGGGTTCGACACTGAAGCTTTCTTT
-	-	TRBV21-1	TRBJ1-1	CASRRGQAFF	TGTGCCAGCAGGAGGGGCCAAGCTTTCTTT
-	-	TRBV24-1	TRBJ2-5	CATSDLVQGRETQYF	TGTGCCACCAGTGATTTGGTCCAGGGAAGGGAGACCCAGTACTTC
-	-	TRBV9	TRBJ2-2	CASSVTPGQLFTANTGELFF	TGTGCCAGCAGCGTGACCCCGGGACAACTATTTACCGCGAACACCGGGGAGCTGTTTTTT
-	-	TRBV6-2/TRBV6-3	TRBJ1-1	CASSYSATLNTEAFF	TGTGCCAGCAGTTACTCGGCCACCTTGAACACTGAAGCTTTCTTT
-	-	TRBV10-2	TRBJ1-1	CASSDGGNTEAFF	TGCGCCAGCAGTGATGGGGGAAACACTGAAGCTTTCTTT
TRBD2	-	TRBV7-9	TRBJ2-1	CASSATGGSSYNEQFF	TGTGCCAGCAGCGCTACAGGCGGGAGCTCCTACAATGAGCAGTTCTTC
-	-	TRBV30	TRBJ1-1	CAWSNGAGTEAFF	TGTGCCTGGAGTAATGGAGCGGGGACTGAAGCTTTCTTT
TRBD2	-	TRBV24-1	TRBJ2-2	CATAGTSGTSGITGELFF	TGTGCCACCGCGGGAACTAGCGGGACTAGCGGGATTACCGGGGAGCTGTTTTTT
-	few	TRBV5-1	TRBJ1-5	CASSLQGWLNQPQHF	TGCGCCAGCAGCCTCCAGGGATGGCTCAATCAGCCCCAGCATTTT
-	-	TRBV4-2	TRBJ2-7	CASSQEAVADYEQYF	TGTGCCAGCAGCCAAGAAGCAGTTGCCGACTACGAGCAGTACTTC
-	few	TRBV7-2	TRBJ1-3	CASSLEWGLSGNTIYF	TGTGCCAGCAGCTTAGAATGGGGTCTCTCTGGAAACACCATATATTTT
-	-	TRBV5-6	TRBJ1-1	CASISDVGEAFF	TGTGCCAGCATCTCAGACGTAGGTGAAGCTTTCTTT